A selection of T cell receptor beta chains follows, all from one sample in a study of T cells in tuberculosis. Some clones are missing from TCRdb's copy, which holds only in-frame ones; the method was immunoSEQ multiplex PCR. The sample lists under 40,000 clones; approximately 91% were seen once. What was sequenced was PBMCs. Every receptor here comes from a donor between 5 and 29 years old with latent tuberculosis or without tuberculosis infection. CDR3s leave out the opening cysteine and the closing phenylalanine or tryptophan. Fields, in order: clone size, V gene, D gene, CDR3 protein. A D gene is named only where the DNA matches it firmly. The size field is filled for only some rows; it gives once, few, many or a size class.

-,TRBV10-1,-,ASSDENRVNTGELF
-,TRBV28,-,ASSLWTGEAGTEQY
-,TRBV4-2,-,ASSQERSYTDTQY
once,TRBV4-1,TRBD2,ASSQVNMGLLSGELF
-,TRBV15,TRBD2,ATSNPGLGVETQY
-,TRBV5-1,TRBD2,ASSLSLVAGGETQY
once,TRBV30,-,AWSDTGRTNEKLF
-,TRBV19,-,ASSISLSSNQPQH
-,TRBV5-4,TRBD2,ASSLGLAYEQF
-,TRBV9,-,ASSVDVSYGGELF
-,TRBV7-9,TRBD1,ASSSSGTGVHYGYT
-,TRBV5-1,TRBD2,ASSQEGTSGGNEQY
-,TRBV7-2,-,ASSLGTARSYNEQF
-,TRBV7-9,TRBD1,ASSRTGVSTDTQY
-,TRBV5-4,-,ASSLAAGRAETQY
-,TRBV27,-,ASTGVNPYNEQF
once,TRBV2,TRBD2,ASSDGLAGDARGAQY
-,TRBV29-1,-,SGGEAGELF
-,TRBV6-1,-,ASSERGWSRGNTIY
-,TRBV7-2,-,ASSPTGSYNEQF
-,TRBV27,-,ASSLYYPEKLF
-,TRBV4-3,-,ASSQERGGYGYT
once,TRBV27,-,ASSLSASPLETQY
-,TRBV5-1,-,ASSSEGGVSTDTQY
-,TRBV7-8,TRBD2,ASILKAGVTYNEQF
-,TRBV19,-,ASSMQGETQY
once,TRBV5-1,-,ASSLRSGERQPQH
-,TRBV6-5,TRBD1,ASSPGTGVGQPQH
-,TRBV5-6,-,ASSFWTEVNTEAF
-,TRBV5-5,TRBD1,ASSWTGGGGYT
-,TRBV28,-,AKALDRLDQPQH
-,TRBV4-3,-,ASSQDRLTAAHYGYT
-,TRBV27,-,ASSLSAGLLDDGYT